Shown below are 13 T cell receptor beta chains from a single sample sequenced in a study of CD8+ T cells in alopecia areata. Following extraction, RNA underwent reverse transcription to cDNA, which served as the sequencing template. Data came from immunoSEQ multiplex PCR; TCRdb stores just in-frame clones and leaves some out. The data show around 140,000 clones, roughly 48% seen once. The material sequenced was CD4+ T cells sorted from blood. Receptor source: a human donor with alopecia areata.

The chain carries TRBV29-1 and TRBJ2-7; 13 positions match TRBD2. The V segment lost 7 bases and the J segment 6 bases; nucleotides outside the gene matches: 3. CDR1 and CDR2 from the germline V gene are SQVTM and ANQGSEA. The CDR3 length is 12 residues. CDR3 protein: CSARLAGGEQYF. In DNA, the CDR3 is TGCAGCGCACGACTAGCGGGAGGCGAGCAGTACTTC.

A few counts support this clone. This chain uses TRBV7-9 with TRBJ2-7; D remains unclear. The V end was cut by 5 bases, the J end by 2 bases, with 19 bases between. Germline V gives CDR1 SEHNR, CDR2 FQNEAQ (reference sequence). The CDR3 covers 16 residues. The CDR3 DNA reads as TGTGCCAGCAGCCACATGGCCGGCGGCCCGCCCTACGAGCAGTACTTC. Encoded protein: CASSHMAGGPPYEQYF.

This clone appeared a few times. CDR3 in DNA: TGTGCCAGCAGCCTCCTCGGACAGAGCTATGGCTACACCTTC. Its protein is CASSLLGQSYGYTF. The gene calls are TRBV28 and TRBJ1-2, with D possibly TRBD1 on 6 matching bases. In germline, CDR1 is MDHEN, CDR2 SYDVKM. V was trimmed by 6 bases and J by 4 bases, leaving 15 bases between them. The CDR3 is made up of 14 amino acids.

This clone was seen only a few times. The chain recombines TRBV29-1 with TRBJ2-1, with D tentatively TRBD1 (6 bases). Trimming shortened V by 5 bases and J by 5 bases, and 13 bases separated the two germline ends. The CDR3 runs 13 residues. CDR1 and CDR2 (germline): SQVTM, ANQGSEA. CDR3 residues: CSVHRERNNEQFF. As DNA, the CDR3 is TGCAGCGTTCACAGGGAGAGGAACAATGAGCAGTTCTTC.

This clone appeared a few times. The chain has TRBV29-1 and TRBJ2-1; 8 nucleotides agree with TRBD2. J was trimmed by 6 bases and V by 3 bases; bases with no gene match: 16. The CDR3 has 17 amino acids. Germline values: CDR1 SQVTM, CDR2 ANQGSEA. In nucleotides, the CDR3 is TGCAGCGTTGATGGACTACTCTCTAGCGGGTTGATCAATGAGCAGTTCTTC. Its protein product is CSVDGLLSSGLINEQFF.

This clone has just a few counts. The chain is built from TRBV21-1 and TRBJ2-1. TRBV21-1 is a listed pseudogene. This CDR3 is built from 10 residues. CDR3 bases: TGTGCCAGCAGCCACAATGAGCAGTTCTTC. This codes for CASSHNEQFF.

This clone was counted once. The CDR3 bases are TGTGCCAGCAGTTTAGCGGGAGCCAACAATGAGCAGTTCTTC. It encodes CASSLAGANNEQFF. This sequence joins TRBV28 and TRBJ2-1; 7 bases fit TRBD2. The germline V gene has CDR1 MDHEN and CDR2 SYDVKM. Trimming cost V 2 bases and J 5 bases; bases outside gene matches: 3. The CDR3 totals 14 residues.

The gene calls are TRBV29-1 and TRBJ2-3; no definite D call. CDR1 SQVTM and CDR2 ANQGSEA come from the germline V gene. The CDR3 covers 13 residues. The V gene lost 2 bases and the J gene lost 2 bases, with 8 bases spanning the gap. CDR3 protein: CSVEYQTTDTQYF. The CDR3 region has the DNA TGCAGCGTTGAATACCAAACCACAGATACGCAGTATTTT.

This clone has just a few counts. The chain recombines TRBV29-1 with TRBJ1-5, with 8 nucleotides matching TRBD1. V gave up 8 bases and J gave up 3 bases; unmatched junction bases: 18. The CDR3 is 17 residues long. Germline-derived CDR1 and CDR2 are SQVTM and ANQGSEA. CDR3 amino acids: CSPTRRVRTGFNQPQHF. CDR3 in DNA: TGCAGCCCTACCCGTCGGGTCCGGACAGGGTTCAATCAGCCCCAGCATTTT.

This clone has more than one count but fewer than ten. The chain uses TRBV5-1 and TRBJ1-1; the D is unclear. V lost 1 base and J 3 bases, leaving 10 bases between the germline ends. Germline values: CDR1 SGHRS, CDR2 YFSETQ. The CDR3 runs to 14 residues. The CDR3 protein is CASSLRQIDTEAFF. The CDR3 DNA reads as TGCGCCAGCAGCTTGAGACAAATCGACACTGAAGCTTTCTTT.

This clone has a handful of counts. The chain recombines TRBV30 with TRBJ2-7, with D perhaps assigned TRBD1 or TRBD2 (5 bases each). Germline CDR1 is GTSNPN and CDR2 is SVGIG (reference sequence). The CDR3 loop spans 13 amino acids. Trimming took 2 bases from V and 5 from J, leaving 13 bases between them. The CDR3 DNA sequence: TGTGCCTGGAGTACGAGGGGAATGAACGAGCAGTACTTC. Translation: CAWSTRGMNEQYF.

This clone occurred a few times. The chain joins TRBV28 to TRBJ2-5; the D is unclear. Looked up from germline, CDR1 is MDHEN and CDR2 is SYDVKM. This CDR3 is 14 amino acids long. V was shortened by 4 bases and J by 2 bases, with 11 bases between the two germline ends. The CDR3, as DNA: TGTGCCAGCAGTTCGGAAAGGCCGCAAGAGACCCAGTACTTC. Its translation is CASSSERPQETQYF.

In its sample, this clone was seen a few times. The chain couples TRBV5-1 to TRBJ2-3, with unresolved D. This CDR3 is 11 amino acids long. Trimming took 5 bases from V and 7 from J, leaving 8 bases between them. Germline assignment: CDR1 SGHRS and CDR2 YFSETQ. CDR3 DNA sequence: TGCGCCAGCAGAGAGGAACATACGCAGTATTTT. Protein: CASREEHTQYF.